Listed below are T cell receptor beta chains from one sample, sequenced in a study of CD8 T cells in Susac syndrome. TCRdb analysed the immunoSEQ multiplex PCR reads with MiXCR anew, one entry per CDR3 protein. The sample lists approximately 19,000 distinct CDR3 sequences, around 95% seen once, with about 0.21% in the top ten. The sequenced material came from CD8+ T cells from PBMCs. These receptors came from a human donor in good health. The CDR3 runs from the conserved cysteine through the conserved F or W. The D gene is left open where the match is weak. The size of a clone is reported for some rows only, either as once, few or many, or as a class for expanded clones.

>TRBV28|once|.|TRBJ2-3
TGTGCCAGCAGTTATCCCGGGCTACGCACAGATACGCAGTATTTT
CASSYPGLRTDTQYF
>TRBV4-2|.|.|TRBJ2-3
TGTGCCAGCAGCCACCATCGGGAAAGCACAGATACGCAGTATTTT
CASSHHRESTDTQYF
>TRBV20-1|.|TRBD1|TRBJ2-7
TGCAGTGCTAGAGGGGACAGACACTACGAGCAGTACTTC
CSARGDRHYEQYF
>TRBV7-2|.|TRBD1|TRBJ1-3
TGTGCCAGCAGCCAACCCCGGGACAGCTCTGGAAACACCGTATATTTT
CASSQPRDSSGNTVYF
>TRBV29-1|.|TRBD2|TRBJ2-1
TGCAGCGATACGGGAGGGCCTGGCAATGAGCAGTTCTTC
CSDTGGPGNEQFF
>TRBV11-2|once|TRBD1|TRBJ2-7
TGTGCCAGCAGCTTTCGGACAGGGTCCTCCTACGAGCAGTACTTC
CASSFRTGSSYEQYF
>TRBV14|.|TRBD2|TRBJ2-1
TGTGCCAGCAGCCAAACCCTAGCGGGAGTGATGTCCTACAATGAGCAGTTCTTC
CASSQTLAGVMSYNEQFF
>TRBV12-5|.|.|TRBJ2-1
TGTGCTAGTGATAGGGGGGCGACGGACGAGCAGTTCTTC
CASDRGATDEQFF
>TRBV4-3|.|TRBD2|TRBJ2-2
TGCGCCAGCAGCCACATAGCGGGAGAAATCACCGGGGAGCTGTTTTTT
CASSHIAGEITGELFF
>TRBV18|.|.|TRBJ1-2
TGTGCCAGCTCAGAGGCAGGGTCATATGGCTACACCTTC
CASSEAGSYGYTF
>TRBV20-1|.|.|TRBJ2-7
TGCAGTGCTCGAGGACAGTGGGACTCCTACGAGCAGTACTTC
CSARGQWDSYEQYF
>TRBV5-6|.|TRBD1|TRBJ1-2
TGTGCCAGCAGCTTCGGACAGGGAGGCTATGGCTACACCTTC
CASSFGQGGYGYTF
>TRBV7-8|.|TRBD2|TRBJ2-1
TGTGCCAGCAGCTTAGCGAGGCTAGCGGGAGGGAGGGATGAGCAGTTCTTC
CASSLARLAGGRDEQFF
>TRBV29-1|.|TRBD1|TRBJ1-2
TGCAGCGTAGAGACAGGGATTAACTATGGCTACACCTTC
CSVETGINYGYTF